This paragraph reports one T cell receptor beta chain. Its antigen is not known. The data belong to a study of T cell repertoires in cytomegalovirus infection. In the study overall: Shared public TCR beta signatures pointed to both CMV infection and a matching HLA type.

Trimming cost V 2 bases and J 5 bases, with 15 bases left between them. Germline lookup yields CDR1 SQVTM and CDR2 ANQGSEA. This CDR3 spans 14 amino acids. Overall study results and limits: CMV-specific TCR beta clonotypes restricted by HLA-C dominated the ex vivo response. Accumulated public TCR beta family frequency recognized individuals carrying CMV together with the relevant HLA.

Each CDR3 protein gets one entry after TCRdb re-called the reads with MiXCR. The sample lists about a million distinct CDR3 sequences, 31% seen once, with about an eighth in the top ten. The specimen was cultured CD8+ T cells from PBMCs, collected from culture after CMV antigen stimulation. This receptor was obtained from a human donor in good health (CMV status not recorded). Some clones in this sample may be carry-over from other donors' samples. V and J are TRBV29-1 and TRBJ1-2, with D possibly matching TRBD1 (6 bases). The CDR3 here is CSVESAQGSYGYTF. The CDR3 DNA follows: TGCAGCGTTGAATCAGCGCAGGGGTCTTATGGCTACACCTTC.